This TCR beta chain was profiled in a study of graft-versus-host responses after intestinal transplantation. Trimming shortened V by 4 bases and J by 7 bases, and 12 bases separated the two germline ends. CDR1 is SGHNT and CDR2 is YYREEE in the germline V gene (reference sequence). This CDR3 spans 13 amino acids. Only in-frame clones appear in the TCRdb table, and some are missing; sequencing was by immunoSEQ multiplex PCR. Here the sample spans around 54,000 clones, about 90% being singletons. This clonotype was obtained from a human patient who received an intestinal transplant, so some T cells may come from the graft donor. The V and J genes are TRBV5-4 and TRBJ1-5; D perhaps matches TRBD1 (6 bases). This specimen was PBMCs, taken roughly 660 days after intestinal transplant. The CDR3 loop is CASSQDSGQPQHF. In DNA form, the CDR3 reads TGTGCCAGCAGCCAGGACAGCGGACAGCCCCAGCATTTT.